The 23 T cell receptor beta chains below were found in one sample sequenced in a study of T-cell reconstitution after alpha-beta-depleted transplantation in children (TCRdb year 2016). Receptor libraries were prepared by PCR. TCRdb names Illumina HiSeq 2500 as the instrument used. TCR library preparation used molecular barcoding, with unique molecular identifiers applied to normalize quantification of the TCRbeta repertoire. TCRdb ran its own pipeline on the public reads, namely fastp trimming at Q25 and MiXCR clone calling, and kept in-frame beta chains. When rows share a CDR3 protein, they turn into one entry using the most common DNA and genes. This sample holds 800,000 to 1,000,000 distinct CDR3 sequences; around 30% were observed only once. The ten biggest clones cover over 25% of the sample. Interpreted using the paper, the treatment or condition label stands for: allogeneic hematopoietic cell transplantation with graft depleted of TCRalphabeta T cells and CD19 B cells.

Sequenced here: PBMCs, mostly from graft donor cells, sampled 360 days after TCRalphabeta/CD19-depleted stem cell transplant. The receptors stem from a boy under two years old who had a stem cell transplant for SCID, so the T cells may come from the graft donor.

The chain combines TRBV20-1 with TRBJ2-2, with D possibly being TRBD2 (7 bases). Germline V gene sequence: CDR1 DFQATT, CDR2 SNEGSKA (reference sequence). CDR3 length: 13 residues. The V gene lost 5 bases and the J gene lost 8 bases, with 15 bases spanning the gap. The CDR3 bases are TGCAGTGCTTCGAGGGGGGGGACTGGGGAGCTGTTTTTT. Protein: CSASRGGTGELFF.

The chain is built from TRBV20-1 and TRBJ2-5; the match to TRBD2 covers 7 bases. V was pared by 3 bases and J by 5 bases, with 6 bases of the junction left unmatched. CDR1 and CDR2 from the germline V gene are DFQATT and SNEGSKA (reference sequence). CDR3 size: 13 residues. The CDR3 DNA follows: TGCAGTGCTAGGATAGCGGGCCCGGAGACCCAGTACTTC. Translation: CSARIAGPETQYF.

This clonotype has more than one count but fewer than ten. V gene TRBV12-3 or TRBV12-4 combines with J gene TRBJ2-1, with 7 bases aligning to TRBD1. J gave up 8 bases and V 5 bases, and 12 bases lay outside the gene matches. CDR3 length: 15 residues. The CDR3 DNA sequence: TGTGCCAGCAGTCAGGCCGGGACAGAGTCCGATGAGCAGTTCTTC. Translated: CASSQAGTESDEQFF.

This clonotype was found many times. The chain recombines TRBV5-1 with TRBJ2-3, with a tentative D call TRBD2 (7 bases). V shed 4 bases and J shed 0 bases, with 18 bases lying between them. The CDR3 covers 17 residues. CDR1 is SGHRS and CDR2 is YFSETQ in the germline V gene. CDR3 in amino acids: CASSRGGALPSTDTQYF. Written as DNA, the CDR3 is TGCGCCAGCAGCCGAGGGGGGGCTCTCCCCAGCACAGATACGCAGTATTTT.

The CDR3 coding sequence is TGCGCCAGCAGATCCCCGGGGGAGTTAGCCTACAATGAGCAGTTCTTC. Amino acids: CASRSPGELAYNEQFF. The J gene is TRBJ2-1, the V gene TRBV5-1, with D perhaps TRBD2 (6 bases). This CDR3 is 16 amino acids long. Germline assignment: CDR1 SGHRS and CDR2 YFSETQ. V lost 5 bases, J lost 2 bases, and 17 bases lay in between.

The rearrangement joins TRBV15 to TRBJ1-4, with 8 bases lining up with TRBD1. Germline V lookup: CDR1 LNHNV, CDR2 YYDKDF (reference sequence). The CDR3 contains 14 residues. The J segment lost 11 bases and the V segment lost 1 base, leaving 6 bases of the junction unmatched. The CDR3 reads CATSRGVQGAKLFF. The CDR3 DNA reads as TGTGCCACCAGCAGAGGAGTTCAGGGGGCGAAACTGTTTTTT.

This clonotype was counted between two and nine times. V is TRBV5-1 and J is TRBJ2-7; D not certain. Trimming shortened V by 1 base and J by 5 bases, and 22 bases separated the two germline ends. The CDR3 consists of 17 residues. CDR1 and CDR2 (germline): SGHRS, YFSETQ. The CDR3 loop reads CASSLKGGGRFIHEQYF. The CDR3 DNA reads TGCGCCAGCAGCTTGAAAGGTGGCGGCCGCTTCATCCACGAGCAGTACTTC.

CDR3 loop: CASSLGSIMTIAGAYEQYF. The DNA for the CDR3 is TGTGCCAGCAGCCTGGGATCGATCATGACAATAGCGGGGGCCTACGAGCAGTACTTC. This sequence joins TRBV7-8 and TRBJ2-7; 9 nucleotides line up with TRBD2. There are 19 residues in the CDR3. Looked up from germline, CDR1 is SGHVS and CDR2 is FQNEAQ. The ends lost 5 bases at V and 2 bases at J; junction bases unmatched: 19.

The rearrangement links TRBV20-1 to TRBJ2-1; D gene unclear. Between the trimmed V and J ends, which lost 2 bases and 6 bases, there was a span of 5 bases. CDR3 length: 11 amino acids. Germline lookup yields CDR1 DFQATT and CDR2 SNEGSKA (reference sequence). DNA of the CDR3: TGCAGTGCTAGAATTCGCAATGAGCAGTTCTTC. This sequence encodes CSARIRNEQFF.

V usage is TRBV5-1 and J usage is TRBJ2-1; 8 nucleotides agree with TRBD2. The V gene end was trimmed by 4 bases and the J gene end by 5 bases; junction bases not matched to a gene: 5. The CDR3 consists of 14 residues. Germline CDR1 SGHRS, CDR2 YFSETQ. The CDR3 DNA reads TGCGCCAGCAGCGCCGGGGGGGCCCACAATGAGCAGTTCTTC. It translates to CASSAGGAHNEQFF. Variable domain in full (rest from reference TRBV5-1 and TRBJ2-1): KAGVTQTPRYLIKTRGQQVTLSCSPISGHRSVSWYQQTPGQGLQFLFEYFSETQRNKGNFPGRFSGRQFSNSRSEMNVSTLELGDSALYLCASSAGGAHNEQFFGPGTRLTVL.

V gene TRBV10-3 combines with J gene TRBJ2-7, with 7 bases matching TRBD1. The CDR3 loop spans 14 amino acids. V was pared by 5 bases and J by 2 bases, with 6 bases of the junction left unmatched. Germline assignment: CDR1 ENHRY and CDR2 SYGVKD. CDR3 sequence: CAISKTGSPYEQYF. The CDR3, as DNA: TGTGCCATCAGTAAGACAGGGAGTCCCTACGAGCAGTACTTC.

The rearrangement uses TRBV4-1 and TRBJ2-3; 8 nucleotides agree with TRBD2. Germline values: CDR1 MGHRA, CDR2 YSYEKL. This CDR3 contains 16 residues. V was pared by 2 bases and J by 6 bases, with 10 bases of the junction left unmatched. CDR3 nucleotide sequence: TGCGCCAGCAGCCAACAAGCGGGGGCCCCTCAGGATACGCAGTATTTT. Amino acid sequence: CASSQQAGAPQDTQYF.

The rearrangement joins TRBV12-3 or TRBV12-4 to TRBJ2-5; maybe TRBD2 (6 bases). The length of the CDR3 is 16 residues. Trimming shortened V by 6 bases and J by 0 bases, and 17 bases separated the two germline ends. The CDR3 reads CASRSPRAGYQETQYF. CDR3 coding DNA: TGTGCCAGCAGGTCCCCCAGGGCGGGGTACCAAGAGACCCAGTACTTC.

Only a few counts were recorded for this clonotype. The chain recombines TRBV12-3 or TRBV12-4 with TRBJ1-1; a weak D match, TRBD1 (5 bases). The germline V and J ends were trimmed by 5 bases and 5 bases, with 15 bases remaining between them. The CDR3 covers 14 residues. The CDR3 DNA follows: TGTGCCAGCAGTCCCCTGTTGGGGGGGACTGAAGCTTTCTTT. This encodes CASSPLLGGTEAFF.

The CDR3 is CASVQVLNSGLPSTF. Written as DNA, the CDR3 is TGTGCCAGCGTCCAGGTGCTTAACTCCGGGCTCCCGTCCACCTTC. The chain is built from TRBV2 and TRBJ1-2; D ambiguous. The V end lost 8 bases, the J end lost 13 bases, and 29 bases lay between the germline ends. The length of the CDR3 is 15 residues. From germline, CDR1 is SNHLY and CDR2 FYNNEI.

This clonotype showed up just a few times. CDR3 nucleotide sequence: TGTGCCACCGGGACAGGGGCGCAAGATACGCAGTATTTT. Its translation is CATGTGAQDTQYF. The chain is built from TRBV24-1 and TRBJ2-3; 10 bases are shared with TRBD1. The CDR3 totals 13 residues. V lost 9 bases, J lost 5 bases, and 4 bases stayed unmatched. From germline, CDR1 is KGHDR and CDR2 SFDVKD.

This clonotype was detected a few times. The rearrangement joins TRBV5-8 to TRBJ2-1, with a tentative D call TRBD1 (5 bases). Germline CDR1 is SGHTS and CDR2 is YDEGEE. The V end lost 3 bases, the J end lost 6 bases, and 19 bases lay between the germline ends. The CDR3 contains 16 residues. The CDR3 sequence: CASSSNLGVAFNEQFF. In nucleotides, the CDR3 is TGTGCCAGCAGCTCAAACCTAGGGGTTGCTTTCAATGAGCAGTTCTTC.

The rearrangement links TRBV12-3 or TRBV12-4 to TRBJ2-3, with D hard to call. V gave up 3 bases and J gave up 6 bases, with 16 bases separating them. The CDR3 consists of 15 residues. CDR3 in DNA: TGTGCCAGCAGTTTGTTTATACGGGCAAAGGATACGCAGTATTTT. Translating it yields CASSLFIRAKDTQYF.

This chain uses TRBV20-1 with TRBJ2-7; tentatively, D is TRBD2 (6 bases). Germline lookup yields CDR1 DFQATT and CDR2 SNEGSKA (reference sequence). With 0 bases removed from V and 7 bases from J, the gap between germline ends came to 10 bases. This CDR3 comprises 12 residues. The CDR3 loop is CSARDRGGEQYF. For the CDR3, the DNA is TGCAGTGCTAGAGATCGCGGAGGGGAGCAGTACTTC.

The V call is TRBV7-2, the J call TRBJ2-7; D unclear. V was clipped by 4 bases and J by 6 bases, with 16 bases between them. This CDR3 has 14 residues. CDR1 and CDR2 from the germline V gene are SGHTA and FQGNSA. CDR3 residues: CASSSTGLAREQYF. CDR3 DNA sequence: TGTGCCAGCAGCTCGACCGGGCTCGCCCGCGAGCAGTACTTC. The complete variable domain, with remaining parts taken from reference TRBV7-2 and TRBJ2-7, reads GAGVSQSPSNKVTEKGKDVELRCDPISGHTALYWYRQSLGQGLEFLIYFQGNSAPDKSGLPSDRFSAERTGGSVSTLTIQRTQQEDSAVYLCASSSTGLAREQYFGPGTRLTVT.

This sequence joins TRBV10-3 and TRBJ1-5; 9 bases agree with TRBD1. Germline CDR1 reads ENHRY; CDR2 reads SYGVKD. The V gene end was trimmed by 0 bases and the J gene end by 7 bases; junction bases not matched to a gene: 7. This CDR3 is built from 16 residues. CDR3: CAISESLGQGAQPQHF. CDR3 nucleotide sequence: TGTGCCATCAGTGAGTCCTTGGGACAGGGAGCCCAGCCCCAGCATTTT.

The chain is built from TRBV11-2 and TRBJ1-4; perhaps TRBD1 as D (5 bases). The CDR3 sequence is 14 residues long. CDR1 and CDR2 (germline): SGHAT, FQNNGV. V was cut by 5 bases and J by 7 bases, with 14 bases left in between. The DNA for the CDR3 is TGTGCCAGCAGCCCGGAGGGGCGAGGTGAAAAACTGTTTTTT. Encoded protein: CASSPEGRGEKLFF.

The DNA for the CDR3 is TGTGCCAGCAGTTACTCGCTCCCTGAAGCTTTCTTT. As protein: CASSYSLPEAFF. The chain joins TRBV6-6 to TRBJ1-1; unclear D gene. The germline V and J ends were trimmed by 0 bases and 6 bases, with 5 bases remaining between them. Germline V lookup: CDR1 MNHNY, CDR2 SVGAGI (reference sequence). There are 12 residues in the CDR3.